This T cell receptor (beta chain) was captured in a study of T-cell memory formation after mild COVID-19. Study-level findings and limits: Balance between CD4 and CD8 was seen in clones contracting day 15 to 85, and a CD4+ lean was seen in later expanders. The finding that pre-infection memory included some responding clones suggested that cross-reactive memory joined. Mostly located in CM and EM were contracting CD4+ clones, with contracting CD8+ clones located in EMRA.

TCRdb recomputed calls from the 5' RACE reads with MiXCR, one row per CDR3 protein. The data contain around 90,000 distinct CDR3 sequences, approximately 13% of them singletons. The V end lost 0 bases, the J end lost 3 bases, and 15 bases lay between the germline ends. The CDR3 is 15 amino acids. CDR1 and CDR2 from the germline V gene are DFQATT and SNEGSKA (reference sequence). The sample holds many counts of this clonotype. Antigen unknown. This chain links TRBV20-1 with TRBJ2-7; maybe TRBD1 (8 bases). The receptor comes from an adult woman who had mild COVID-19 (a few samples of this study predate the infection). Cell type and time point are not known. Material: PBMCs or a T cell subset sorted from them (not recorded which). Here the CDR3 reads CSARDSQGDYYEQYF. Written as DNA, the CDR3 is TGCAGTGCTAGAGATTCACAGGGGGACTACTACGAGCAGTACTTC.